This T cell receptor (beta chain) was recorded in a study of T cells in Graves' hyperthyroidism and ophthalmopathy. Study results and caveats: Blood held most thyroid clonotypes expanded above 0.001 frequency. Ophthalmopathy stood apart from stable hyperthyroidism in a 13 V-J model.

CDR1 is MDHEN, CDR2 SYDVKM, per germline. The V end was cut by 4 bases, the J end by 5 bases, with 15 bases between. The CDR3 spans 16 residues. Amplification yielded TCR beta CDR3 regions, with RNA transcripts as the source. During a first-round RT-PCR of the TCR CDR3, the HTBI primer set was used. TCRdb analysed the multiplex PCR reads with MiXCR anew, one entry per CDR3 protein. The sample carries 300,000 or so distinct CDR3 sequences, about 18% recorded once. Calling Graves' hyperthyroidism stable meant ophthalmopathy did not progress within 18 months. Patients aged 18 to 65 had newly diagnosed hyperthyroidism that had lasted under 2 months. This clonotype was found many times. As yet, its antigen is unknown.

J is TRBJ1-6 and V is TRBV28; D may be TRBD1 (5 bases). This sequence was found in a woman aged 50 to 60 with Graves' hyperthyroidism. What was sequenced was blood. As DNA, the CDR3 is TGTGCCAGCAGTTCCTGGGGCGGGGCTGATAATTCACCCCTCCACTTT. It translates to CASSSWGGADNSPLHF.